This entry is about one T cell receptor beta chain. The data derive from a study of T cells expressing NK-cell markers. Study at large: In sorted CD3+CD56+NKG2C+, CD3+CD56+NKG2C- and CD3+CD56-NKG2C+ T cells, TCR beta repertoires were obtained.

No DNA is given; TCRdb re-called the 5' RACE reads and lists each CDR3 protein once. Its table lists 300,000 to 450,000 distinct CDR3 sequences. This CDR3 is 15 amino acids long. Germline CDR1 and CDR2: GTSNPN and SVGIG (reference sequence). The sequence was obtained from a man aged 18-70 years in good health. Material: blood T cells: a sorted CD56 or NKG2C T cell subset, CD4+ or CD8+ T cells, or bulk PBMC T cells (not recorded which). This chain links TRBV30 with TRBJ2-3; the TCRdb D gene call, TRBD2, has no DNA to confirm it. CDR3 residues: CAWSVLAGLADTQYF.